The clone carrying this TCR beta chain was seen more than once but under ten times. Its specificity is not known. The data were produced by immunoSEQ multiplex PCR, yet TCRdb's version contains in-frame clones alone and is incomplete. Of about 450,000 clones listed, 89% are singletons. The data stem from a study of Ad26.COV2.S vaccination and SARS-CoV-2 variants. Whole-study context: The vaccine Ad26.COV2.S was put into the muscle once, or twice with 56 days between.

Treatment given: 15 to 20 received Ad26.COV2.S at low or high dose, single or two shots; 5 received placebo; per-sample allocation not given. Samples came from day 63 after the first vaccine or placebo injection. Study results and limitations: Participants given vaccine showed non-spike TCR breadth similar to that of placebo recipients. Analyses that measured TCR breadth and depth may have underestimated total T cell responses. CD8+ and CD4+ T cells specific for spike reportedly responded with substantial breadth after vaccination.

The CDR3 runs to 14 residues. With V trimmed by 5 bases and J by 10 bases, 7 bases remained unmatched. From germline, CDR1 is PRHDT and CDR2 FYEKMQ (reference sequence). Here the sequenced sample was peripheral blood, taken in a trial of Ad26.COV2.S vaccine versus placebo. The chain recombines TRBV13 with TRBJ1-6; 8 bases are a match to TRBD1. This receptor was identified in a person aged 18 to 59 who received the Ad26.COV2.S COVID-19 vaccine or a placebo. CDR3 in DNA: TGTGCCAGCAGCCTATCGGACAGGGTCTCACCCCTCCACTTT. It encodes CASSLSDRVSPLHF.